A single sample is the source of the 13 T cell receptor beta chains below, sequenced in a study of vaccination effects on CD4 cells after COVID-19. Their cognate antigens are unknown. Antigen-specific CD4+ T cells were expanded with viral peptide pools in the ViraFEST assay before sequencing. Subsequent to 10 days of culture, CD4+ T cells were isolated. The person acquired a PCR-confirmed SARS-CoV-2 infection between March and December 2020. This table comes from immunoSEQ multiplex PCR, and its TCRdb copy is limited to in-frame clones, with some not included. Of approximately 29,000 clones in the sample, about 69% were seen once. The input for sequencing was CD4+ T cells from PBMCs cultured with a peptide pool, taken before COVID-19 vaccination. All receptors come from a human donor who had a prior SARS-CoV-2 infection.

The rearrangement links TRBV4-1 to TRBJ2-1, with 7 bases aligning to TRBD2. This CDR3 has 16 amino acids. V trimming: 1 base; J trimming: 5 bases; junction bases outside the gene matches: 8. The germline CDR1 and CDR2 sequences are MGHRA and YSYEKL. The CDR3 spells CASSQASGDYHNEQFF. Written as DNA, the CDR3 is TGCGCCAGCAGCCAAGCGTCTGGGGACTACCACAATGAGCAGTTCTTC.

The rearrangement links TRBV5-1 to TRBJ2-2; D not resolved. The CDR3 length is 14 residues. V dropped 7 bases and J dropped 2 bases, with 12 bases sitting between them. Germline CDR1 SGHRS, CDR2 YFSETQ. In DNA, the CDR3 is TGCGCCAGCTCTGGGCAGAGTAACACCGGGGAGCTGTTTTTT. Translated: CASSGQSNTGELFF.

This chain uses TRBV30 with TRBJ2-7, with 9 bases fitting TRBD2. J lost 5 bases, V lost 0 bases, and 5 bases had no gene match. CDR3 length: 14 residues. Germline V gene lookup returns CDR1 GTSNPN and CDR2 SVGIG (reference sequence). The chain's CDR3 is CAWSVVAGGDEQYF. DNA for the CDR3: TGTGCCTGGAGTGTCGTGGCGGGGGGGGACGAGCAGTACTTC. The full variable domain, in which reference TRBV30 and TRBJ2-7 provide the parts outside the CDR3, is SQTIHQWPATLVQPVGSPLSLECTVEGTSNPNLYWYRQAAGRGLQLLFYSVGIGQISSEVPQNLSASRPQDRQFILSSKKLLLSDSGFYLCAWSVVAGGDEQYFGPGTRLTVT.

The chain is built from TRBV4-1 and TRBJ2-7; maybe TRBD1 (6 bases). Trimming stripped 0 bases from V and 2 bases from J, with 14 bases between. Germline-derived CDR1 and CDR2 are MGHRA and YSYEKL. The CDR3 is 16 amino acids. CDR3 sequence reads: CASSQDFTDRPYEQYF. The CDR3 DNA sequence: TGCGCCAGCAGCCAAGATTTTACGGACAGACCCTACGAGCAGTACTTC.

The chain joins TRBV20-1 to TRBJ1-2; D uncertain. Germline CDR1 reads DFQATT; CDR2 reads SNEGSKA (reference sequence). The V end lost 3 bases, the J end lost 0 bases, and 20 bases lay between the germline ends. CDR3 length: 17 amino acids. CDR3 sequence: CSASGGELFYTNYGYTF. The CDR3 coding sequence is TGCAGTGCTAGTGGTGGGGAACTATTTTACACTAACTATGGCTACACCTTC.

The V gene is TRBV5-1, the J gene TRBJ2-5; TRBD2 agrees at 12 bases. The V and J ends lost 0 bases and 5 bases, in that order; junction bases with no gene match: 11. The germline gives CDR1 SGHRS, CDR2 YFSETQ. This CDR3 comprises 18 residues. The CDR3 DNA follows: TGCGCCAGCAGCTTGGGGCGACTAGCGGGGGCCCGGAGGGAGACCCAGTACTTC. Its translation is CASSLGRLAGARRETQYF.

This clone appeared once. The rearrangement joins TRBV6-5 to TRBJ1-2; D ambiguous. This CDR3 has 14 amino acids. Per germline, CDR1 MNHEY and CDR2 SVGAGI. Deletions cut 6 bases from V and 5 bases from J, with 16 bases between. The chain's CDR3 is CASRMTGIRYGYTF. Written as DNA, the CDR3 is TGTGCCAGCAGAATGACCGGGATCAGGTATGGCTACACCTTC.

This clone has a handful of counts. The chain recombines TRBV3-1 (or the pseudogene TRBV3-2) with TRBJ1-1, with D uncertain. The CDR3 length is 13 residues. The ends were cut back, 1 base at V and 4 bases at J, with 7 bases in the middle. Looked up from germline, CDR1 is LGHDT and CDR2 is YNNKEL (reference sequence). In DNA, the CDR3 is TGTGCCAGCAGCCAAGGGGTTGCCACTGAAGCTTTCTTT. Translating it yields CASSQGVATEAFF.

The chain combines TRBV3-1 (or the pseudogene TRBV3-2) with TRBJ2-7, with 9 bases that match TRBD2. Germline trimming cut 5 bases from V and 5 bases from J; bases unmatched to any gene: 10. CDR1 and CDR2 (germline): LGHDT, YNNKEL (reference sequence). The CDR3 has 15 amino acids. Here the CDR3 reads CASSEPGGRADEQYF. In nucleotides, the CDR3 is TGTGCCAGCAGCGAACCAGGCGGGAGGGCCGACGAGCAGTACTTC.

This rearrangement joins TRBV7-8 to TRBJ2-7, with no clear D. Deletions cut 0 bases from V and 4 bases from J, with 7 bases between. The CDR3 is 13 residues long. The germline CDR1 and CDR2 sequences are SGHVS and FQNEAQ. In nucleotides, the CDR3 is TGTGCCAGCAGCTTAGCGCGTGAGTACGAGCAGTACTTC. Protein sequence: CASSLAREYEQYF. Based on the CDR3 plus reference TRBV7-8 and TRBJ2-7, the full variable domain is GAGVSQSPRYKVAKRGQDVALRCDPISGHVSLFWYQQALGQGPEFLTYFQNEAQLDKSGLPSDRFFAERPEGSVSTLKIQRTQQEDSAVYLCASSLAREYEQYFGPGTRLTVT.

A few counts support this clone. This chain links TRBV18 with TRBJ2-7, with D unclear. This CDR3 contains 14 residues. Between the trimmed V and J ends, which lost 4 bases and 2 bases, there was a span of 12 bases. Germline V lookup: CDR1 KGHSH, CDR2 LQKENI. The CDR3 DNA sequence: TGTGCCAGCTCACTCCGTAACGGACCCTACGAGCAGTACTTC. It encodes CASSLRNGPYEQYF.

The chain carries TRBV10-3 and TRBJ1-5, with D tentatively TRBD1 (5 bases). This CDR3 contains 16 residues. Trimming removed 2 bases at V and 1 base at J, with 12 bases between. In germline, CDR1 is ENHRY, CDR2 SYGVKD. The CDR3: CAISEGSRVSNQPQHF. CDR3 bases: TGTGCCATCAGTGAGGGATCCAGGGTCAGCAATCAGCCCCAGCATTTT.

The CDR3 region has the DNA TGTGCCAGCAGCCAAGATTCTTCGGGCTATGGCTACACCTTC. It specifies CASSQDSSGYGYTF. The V and J genes are TRBV3-1 (or the pseudogene TRBV3-2) and TRBJ1-2; D gene ambiguous. The CDR3 covers 14 residues. CDR1 is LGHDT and CDR2 is YNNKEL in the germline V gene (reference sequence). The V gene lost 0 bases and the J gene lost 4 bases, with 9 bases spanning the gap.